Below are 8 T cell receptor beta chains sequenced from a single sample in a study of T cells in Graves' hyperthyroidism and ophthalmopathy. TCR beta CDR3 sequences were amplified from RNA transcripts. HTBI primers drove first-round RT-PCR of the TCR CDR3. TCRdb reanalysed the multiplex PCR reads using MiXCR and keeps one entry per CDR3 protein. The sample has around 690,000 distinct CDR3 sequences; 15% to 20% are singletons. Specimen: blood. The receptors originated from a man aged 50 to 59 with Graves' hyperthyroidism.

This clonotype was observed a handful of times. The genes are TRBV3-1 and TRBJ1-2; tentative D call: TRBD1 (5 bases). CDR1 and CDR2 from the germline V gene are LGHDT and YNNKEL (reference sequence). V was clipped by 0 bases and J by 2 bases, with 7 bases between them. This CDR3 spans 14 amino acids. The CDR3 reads CASSQETENYGYTF. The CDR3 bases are TGTGCCAGCAGCCAAGAGACAGAGAACTATGGCTACACCTTC.

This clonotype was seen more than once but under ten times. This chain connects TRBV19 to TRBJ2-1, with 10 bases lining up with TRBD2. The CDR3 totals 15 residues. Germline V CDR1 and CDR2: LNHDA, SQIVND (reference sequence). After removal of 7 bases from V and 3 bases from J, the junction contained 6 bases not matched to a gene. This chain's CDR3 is CASTLSGRDYNEQFF. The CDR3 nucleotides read TGTGCCAGTACATTGAGCGGGAGGGACTACAATGAGCAGTTCTTC.

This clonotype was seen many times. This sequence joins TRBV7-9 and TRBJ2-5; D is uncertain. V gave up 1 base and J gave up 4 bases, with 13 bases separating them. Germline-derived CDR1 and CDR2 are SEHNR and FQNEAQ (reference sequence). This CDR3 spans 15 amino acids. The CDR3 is CASSLGAVGRETQYF. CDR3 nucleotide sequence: TGTGCCAGCAGCTTAGGGGCGGTAGGACGAGAGACCCAGTACTTC.

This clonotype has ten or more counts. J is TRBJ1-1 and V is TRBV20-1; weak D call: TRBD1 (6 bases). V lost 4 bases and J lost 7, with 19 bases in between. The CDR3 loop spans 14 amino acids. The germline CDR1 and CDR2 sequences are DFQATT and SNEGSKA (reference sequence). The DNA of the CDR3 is TGCAGTGCTAAGCCTCGTAACAGGGAGGTTGAAGCTTTCTTT. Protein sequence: CSAKPRNREVEAFF.

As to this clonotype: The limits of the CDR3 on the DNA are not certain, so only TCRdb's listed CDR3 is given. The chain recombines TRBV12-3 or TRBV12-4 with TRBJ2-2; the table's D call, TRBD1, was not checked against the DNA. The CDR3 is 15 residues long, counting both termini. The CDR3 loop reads CASSFLAGYTGELFF.

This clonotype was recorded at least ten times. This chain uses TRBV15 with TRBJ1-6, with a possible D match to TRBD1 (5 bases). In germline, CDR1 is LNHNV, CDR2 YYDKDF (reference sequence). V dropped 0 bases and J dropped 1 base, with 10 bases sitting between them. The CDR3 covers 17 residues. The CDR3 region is CATSREGVPSYNSPLHF. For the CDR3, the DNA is TGTGCCACCAGCAGAGAAGGGGTTCCATCCTATAATTCACCCCTCCACTTT.

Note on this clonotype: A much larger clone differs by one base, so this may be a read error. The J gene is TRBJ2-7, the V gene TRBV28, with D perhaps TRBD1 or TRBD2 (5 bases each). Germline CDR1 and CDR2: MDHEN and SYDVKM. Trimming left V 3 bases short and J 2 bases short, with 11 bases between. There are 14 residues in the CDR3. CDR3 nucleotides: TGTGCCAGCAGTTTGAGGGGCATCACCTACGAGCAGTACTTC. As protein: CASSLRGITYEQYF.

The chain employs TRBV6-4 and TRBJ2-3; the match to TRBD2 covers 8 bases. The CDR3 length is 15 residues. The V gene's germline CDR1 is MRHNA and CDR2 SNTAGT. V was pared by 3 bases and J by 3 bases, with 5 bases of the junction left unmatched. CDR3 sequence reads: CASSEVGLETDTQYF. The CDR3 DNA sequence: TGTGCCAGCAGTGAAGTGGGACTAGAAACAGATACGCAGTATTTT.